The clone carrying this T cell receptor (beta chain) was detected a few times. Its antigen is unknown. The data stem from a study of shared clonotypes between healthy human individuals. Study-level findings and limits: Rarefaction showed that sequencing of sorted subsets was incomplete (despite large depth). Researchers found naive subsets generally carried larger estimated richness than memory subsets.

This CDR3 contains 12 residues. The germline CDR1 and CDR2 sequences are SGHRS and YFSETQ. Trimming removed 4 bases from V and 4 bases from J, with 7 bases in between. Deep was the level at which the assay was run. Libraries were prepared by immunoSEQ multiplex PCR; TCRdb keeps only in-frame clonotypes and omits some of them. The sample has 740,000 or so clones, approximately 73% seen once. The receptor comes from a woman aged 30 to 39 in good health. The rearrangement links TRBV5-1 to TRBJ2-3, with D hard to call. The sample was memory CD4+ T cells sorted from blood. Subset described: CD45RA-negative fraction. The CDR3 is CASSPRADTQYF. CDR3 bases: TGCGCCAGCAGCCCGAGAGCAGATACGCAGTATTTT. Drawing the rest from reference TRBV5-1 and TRBJ2-3, the complete variable domain is KAGVTQTPRYLIKTRGQQVTLSCSPISGHRSVSWYQQTPGQGLQFLFEYFSETQRNKGNFPGRFSGRQFSNSRSEMNVSTLELGDSALYLCASSPRADTQYFGPGTRLTVL.